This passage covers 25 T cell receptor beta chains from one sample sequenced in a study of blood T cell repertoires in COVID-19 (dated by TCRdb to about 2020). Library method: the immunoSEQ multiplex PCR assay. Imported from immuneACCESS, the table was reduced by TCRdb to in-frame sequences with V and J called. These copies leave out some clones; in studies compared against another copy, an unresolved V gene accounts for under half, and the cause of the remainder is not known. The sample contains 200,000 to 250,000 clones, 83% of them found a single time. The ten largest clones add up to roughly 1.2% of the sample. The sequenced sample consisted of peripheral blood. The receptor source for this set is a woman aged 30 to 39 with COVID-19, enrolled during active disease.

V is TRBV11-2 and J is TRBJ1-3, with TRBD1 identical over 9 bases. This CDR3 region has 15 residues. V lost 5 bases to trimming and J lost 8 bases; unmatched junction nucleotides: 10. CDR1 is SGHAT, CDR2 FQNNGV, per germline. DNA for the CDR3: TGTGCCAGCAGCCCGCAGTGGACAGGGGCAGACACCATATATTTT. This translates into CASSPQWTGADTIYF.

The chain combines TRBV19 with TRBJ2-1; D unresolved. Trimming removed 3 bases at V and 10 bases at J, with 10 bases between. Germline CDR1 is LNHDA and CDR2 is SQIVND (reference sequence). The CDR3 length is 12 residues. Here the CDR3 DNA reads TGTGCCAGTAGTATTCGAGGCTGGGAGCAGTTCTTC. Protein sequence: CASSIRGWEQFF.

The CDR3 spells CASSPQPTEETQYF. DNA of the CDR3: TGTGCCAGCAGCCCTCAACCGACAGAAGAGACCCAGTACTTC. This chain uses TRBV7-2 with TRBJ2-5; possible D gene TRBD1, 5 bases. The V and J ends lost 5 bases and 3 bases respectively, with 13 bases between them. Germline V gives CDR1 SGHTA, CDR2 FQGNSA. This CDR3 comprises 14 residues.

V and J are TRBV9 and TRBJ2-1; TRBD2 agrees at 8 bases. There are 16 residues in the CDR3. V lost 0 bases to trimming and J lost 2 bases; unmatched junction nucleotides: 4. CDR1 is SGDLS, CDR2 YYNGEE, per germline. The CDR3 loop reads CASSVGERGTYNEQFF. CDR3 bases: TGTGCCAGCAGCGTAGGCGAGCGGGGGACCTACAATGAGCAGTTCTTC.

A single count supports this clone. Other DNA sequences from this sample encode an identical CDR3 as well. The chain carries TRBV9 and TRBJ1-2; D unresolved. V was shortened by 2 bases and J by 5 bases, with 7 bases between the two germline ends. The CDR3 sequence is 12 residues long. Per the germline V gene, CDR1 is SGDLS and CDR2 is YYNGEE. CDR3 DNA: TGTGCCAGCAGCGTCGATAGTTATGGCTACACCTTC. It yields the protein CASSVDSYGYTF.

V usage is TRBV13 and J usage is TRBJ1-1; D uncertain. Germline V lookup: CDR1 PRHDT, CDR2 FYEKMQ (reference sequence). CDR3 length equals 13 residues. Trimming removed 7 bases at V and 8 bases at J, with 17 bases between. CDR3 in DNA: TGTGCCAGCACCCACCCCGGCCAGAGGGAAGCTTTCTTT. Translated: CASTHPGQREAFF. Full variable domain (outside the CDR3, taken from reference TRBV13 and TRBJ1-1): AAGVIQSPRHLIKEKRETATLKCYPIPRHDTVYWYQQGPGQDPQFLISFYEKMQSDKGSIPDRFSAQQFSDYHSELNMSSLELGDSALYFCASTHPGQREAFFGQGTRLTVV.

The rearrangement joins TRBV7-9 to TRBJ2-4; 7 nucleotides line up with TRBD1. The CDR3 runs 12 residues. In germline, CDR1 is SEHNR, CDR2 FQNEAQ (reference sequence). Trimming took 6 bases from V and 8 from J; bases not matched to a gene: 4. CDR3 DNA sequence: TGTGCCAGCAGGGACAGGATAGACATTCAGTACTTC. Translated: CASRDRIDIQYF.

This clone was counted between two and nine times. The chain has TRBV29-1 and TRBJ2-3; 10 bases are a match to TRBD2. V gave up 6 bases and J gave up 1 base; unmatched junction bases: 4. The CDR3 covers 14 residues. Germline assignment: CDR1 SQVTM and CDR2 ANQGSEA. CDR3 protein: CSVKGLAGTDTQYF. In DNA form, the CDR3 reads TGCAGCGTAAAAGGACTAGCGGGCACAGATACGCAGTATTTT.

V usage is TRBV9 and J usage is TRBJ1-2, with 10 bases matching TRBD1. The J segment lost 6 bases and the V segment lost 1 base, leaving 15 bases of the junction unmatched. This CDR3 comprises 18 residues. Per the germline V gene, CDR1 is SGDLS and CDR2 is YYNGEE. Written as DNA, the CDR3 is TGTGCCAGCAGCGTATCCTCCCACGGGACAGGGGAGGTAAATGGCTACACCTTC. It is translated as CASSVSSHGTGEVNGYTF.

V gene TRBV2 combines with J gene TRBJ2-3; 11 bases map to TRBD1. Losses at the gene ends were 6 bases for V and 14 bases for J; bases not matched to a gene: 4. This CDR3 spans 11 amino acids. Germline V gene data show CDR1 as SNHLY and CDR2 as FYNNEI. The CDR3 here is CASRDRGRVYF. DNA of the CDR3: TGTGCCAGCAGGGACAGGGGGCGGGTGTATTTT.

CDR3 amino acids: CASSSGLAVVYEQYF. The CDR3 bases are TGTGCCAGCAGTTCTGGACTAGCGGTTGTCTACGAGCAGTACTTC. The V call is TRBV6-5, the J call TRBJ2-7, with TRBD2 identical over 10 bases. CDR3 size: 15 residues. CDR1 MNHEY and CDR2 SVGAGI come from the germline V gene. J lost 3 bases, V lost 4 bases, and 6 bases had no gene match.

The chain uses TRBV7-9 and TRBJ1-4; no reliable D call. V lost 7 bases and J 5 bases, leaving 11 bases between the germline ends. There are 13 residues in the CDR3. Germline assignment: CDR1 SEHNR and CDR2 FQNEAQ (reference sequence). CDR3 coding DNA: TGTGCCAGCAATCCGGGATTCAATGAAAAACTGTTTTTT. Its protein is CASNPGFNEKLFF.

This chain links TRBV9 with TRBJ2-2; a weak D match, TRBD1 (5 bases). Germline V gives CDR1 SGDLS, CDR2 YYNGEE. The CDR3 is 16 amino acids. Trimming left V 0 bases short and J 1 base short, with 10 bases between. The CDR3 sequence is CASSVARGQNTGELFF. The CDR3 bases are TGTGCCAGCAGCGTAGCTCGAGGACAGAACACCGGGGAGCTGTTTTTT.

The CDR3 DNA reads TGCGCCAGCAGCTTAAAACAGGGGAGTAGGGCTGAAGCTTTCTTT. Its protein is CASSLKQGSRAEAFF. The gene calls are TRBV5-1 and TRBJ1-1; 7 nucleotides agree with TRBD1. The CDR3 is 15 amino acids. The V gene end was trimmed by 2 bases and the J gene end by 6 bases; junction bases not matched to a gene: 10. CDR1 is SGHRS, CDR2 YFSETQ, per germline.

The CDR3 loop is CASSFSGTGSYEQYF. As DNA, the CDR3 is TGTGCCAGCAGTTTTTCCGGGACAGGATCCTACGAGCAGTACTTC. V and J are TRBV27 and TRBJ2-7, with 8 positions matching TRBD1. The V gene's germline CDR1 is MNHEY and CDR2 SMNVEV (reference sequence). The CDR3 loop spans 15 amino acids. After removal of 3 bases from V and 1 base from J, the junction contained 5 bases not matched to a gene.

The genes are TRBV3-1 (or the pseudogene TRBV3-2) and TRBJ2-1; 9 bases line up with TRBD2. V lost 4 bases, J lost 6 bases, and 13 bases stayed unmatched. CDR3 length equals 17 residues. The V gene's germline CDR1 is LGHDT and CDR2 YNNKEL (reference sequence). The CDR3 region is CASSRTPGGTSRNEQFF. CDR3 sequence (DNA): TGTGCCAGCAGCCGCACCCCCGGGGGGACTAGCCGCAATGAGCAGTTCTTC.

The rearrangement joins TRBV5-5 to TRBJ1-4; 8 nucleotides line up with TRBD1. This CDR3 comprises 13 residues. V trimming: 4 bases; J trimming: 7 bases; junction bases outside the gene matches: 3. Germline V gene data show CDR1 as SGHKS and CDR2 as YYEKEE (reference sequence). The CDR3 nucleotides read TGTGCCAGCAGCCCTGACAGGGGTGAAAAACTGTTTTTT. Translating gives CASSPDRGEKLFF.

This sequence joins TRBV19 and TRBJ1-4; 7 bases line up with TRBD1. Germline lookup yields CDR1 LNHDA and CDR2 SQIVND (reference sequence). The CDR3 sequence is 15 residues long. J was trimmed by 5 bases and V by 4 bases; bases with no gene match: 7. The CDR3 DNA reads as TGTGCCAGTAGTAAATTTGGGACAGTAAATGAAAAACTGTTTTTT. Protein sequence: CASSKFGTVNEKLFF.

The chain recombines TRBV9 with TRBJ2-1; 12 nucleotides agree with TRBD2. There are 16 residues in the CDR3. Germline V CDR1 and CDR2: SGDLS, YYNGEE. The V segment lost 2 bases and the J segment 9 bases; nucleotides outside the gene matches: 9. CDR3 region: CASSVPLAGGPVEQFF. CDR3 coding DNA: TGTGCCAGCAGCGTCCCTCTAGCGGGAGGGCCAGTTGAGCAGTTCTTC. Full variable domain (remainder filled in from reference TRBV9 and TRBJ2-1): DSGVTQTPKHLITATGQRVTLRCSPRSGDLSVYWYQQSLDQGLQFLIQYYNGEERAKGNILERFSAQQFPDLHSELNLSSLELGDSALYFCASSVPLAGGPVEQFFGPGTRLTVL.

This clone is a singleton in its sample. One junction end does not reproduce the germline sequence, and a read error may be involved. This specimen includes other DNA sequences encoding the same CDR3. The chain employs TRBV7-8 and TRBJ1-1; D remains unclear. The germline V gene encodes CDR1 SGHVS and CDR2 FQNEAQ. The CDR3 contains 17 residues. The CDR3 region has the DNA TGTGCCAGTAGCTCTACGACCCCCGGACTGAAGAACACTGAAGCTTTCTTT. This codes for CASSSTTPGLKNTEAFF.

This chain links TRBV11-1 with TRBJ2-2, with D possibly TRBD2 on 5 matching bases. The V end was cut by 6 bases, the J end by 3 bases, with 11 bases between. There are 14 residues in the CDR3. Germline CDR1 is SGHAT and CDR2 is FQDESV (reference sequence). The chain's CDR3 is CASRALRDTGELFF. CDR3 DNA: TGTGCCAGCAGGGCATTGAGGGACACCGGGGAGCTGTTTTTT.

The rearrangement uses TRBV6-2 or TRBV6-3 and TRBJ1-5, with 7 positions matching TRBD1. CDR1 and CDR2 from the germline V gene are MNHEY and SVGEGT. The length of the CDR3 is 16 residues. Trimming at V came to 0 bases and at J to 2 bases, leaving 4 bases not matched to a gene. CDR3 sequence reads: CASSYSFRGGNQPQHF. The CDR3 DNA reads TGTGCCAGCAGTTACTCGTTCAGGGGGGGCAATCAGCCCCAGCATTTT.

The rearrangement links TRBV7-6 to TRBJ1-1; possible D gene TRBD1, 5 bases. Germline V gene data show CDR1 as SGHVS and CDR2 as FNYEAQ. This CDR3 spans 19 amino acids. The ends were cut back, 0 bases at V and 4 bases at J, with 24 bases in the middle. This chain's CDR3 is CASSLAFMIQDGGGTEAFF. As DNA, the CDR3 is TGTGCCAGCAGCTTAGCATTCATGATCCAGGACGGGGGTGGCACTGAAGCTTTCTTT.

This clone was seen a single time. The CDR3 coding sequence is TGTGCCAGCAGTGAATTGACTTCTGGGGCCAACGTCCTGACTTTC. This encodes CASSELTSGANVLTF. J is TRBJ2-6 and V is TRBV2; D is ambiguous. Germline CDR1 and CDR2: SNHLY and FYNNEI. The CDR3 is 15 residues long. Deletions cut 2 bases from V and 1 base from J, with 6 bases between.

The DNA for the CDR3 is TGCGCCAGCAGCTGGCGACAGGGGAACGGCGAGCAGTACTTC. Protein product: CASSWRQGNGEQYF. This chain joins TRBV5-1 and TRBJ2-7, with 8 bases aligning to TRBD1. Trimming removed 3 bases from V and 6 bases from J; junction bases left unmatched: 8. The CDR3 runs to 14 residues. Germline CDR1 reads SGHRS; CDR2 reads YFSETQ.